This T cell receptor beta chain was identified during a study of T cell changes during pregnancy in multiple sclerosis. Repertoires were generated with immunoSEQ multiplex PCR, while TCRdb's copy carries only in-frame clones and drops some. Seen here are approximately 120,000 clones, 90% to 96% observed once, and the top ten hold 0.44%. CDR1 is MNHEY, CDR2 SMNVEV, per germline (reference sequence). The V and J ends lost 7 bases and 2 bases respectively, with 17 bases between them. This CDR3 comprises 15 residues. Sample: peripheral blood, taken after pregnancy. The TCR comes from a female donor with multiple sclerosis, enrolled in a pregnancy study. The V and J genes are TRBV27 and TRBJ1-2; D uncertain. CDR3 sequence (DNA): TGTGCCAGCACTTCTCGGCCTCTCGGGAACTATGGCTACACCTTC. The encoded protein is CASTSRPLGNYGYTF.